Listed here are 15 T cell receptor beta chains from one sample, sequenced in a study of OX40 agonist ivuxolimab in advanced cancers. The data were produced by immunoSEQ multiplex PCR, yet TCRdb's version contains in-frame clones alone and is incomplete. Here the sample spans over 13,000 clones, 70% being singletons. This specimen was CD4+ or CD8+ T cells sorted from blood, taken in a trial of the OX40 agonist ivuxolimab. All receptors come from an adult with an advanced solid tumor such as melanoma, head and neck, liver or kidney cancer.

This clone was found a few times. In the same sample, other DNA sequences code for this CDR3. The chain is built from TRBV28 and TRBJ2-7, with TRBD2 identical over 7 bases. The V gene end was trimmed by 2 bases and the J gene end by 3 bases; junction bases not matched to a gene: 7. This CDR3 region has 15 residues. CDR1 is MDHEN, CDR2 SYDVKM, per germline. The DNA of the CDR3 is TGTGCCAGCAGTTTACTCTGGGAGGGGAACTACGAGCAGTACTTC. As protein: CASSLLWEGNYEQYF. Combining the CDR3 with reference TRBV28 and TRBJ2-7 gives the whole variable domain DVKVTQSSRYLVKRTGEKVFLECVQDMDHENMFWYRQDPGLGLRLIYFSYDVKMKEKGDIPEGYSVSREKKERFSLILESASTNQTSMYLCASSLLWEGNYEQYFGPGTRLTVT.

This chain links TRBV4-2 with TRBJ2-3, with 7 bases that match TRBD2. The CDR3 covers 16 residues. Trimming took 2 bases from V and 4 from J; bases not matched to a gene: 9. From germline, CDR1 is LGHNA and CDR2 YNFKEQ. This chain's CDR3 is CASSQQRSGISDTQYF. The CDR3 region has the DNA TGTGCCAGCAGCCAACAACGGAGCGGGATCTCAGATACGCAGTATTTT.

This chain links TRBV30 with TRBJ2-2; 7 nucleotides agree with TRBD2. From germline, CDR1 is GTSNPN and CDR2 SVGIG (reference sequence). With V trimmed by 3 bases and J by 6 bases, 7 bases remained unmatched. CDR3 length: 14 amino acids. The CDR3: CAWSSRETAGELFF. The CDR3 region has the DNA TGTGCCTGGAGCTCGCGGGAGACGGCCGGGGAGCTGTTTTTT.

The chain has TRBV5-1 and TRBJ2-7; TRBD1 is a possible D gene (7 bases). The V end lost 0 bases, the J end lost 7 bases, and 14 bases lay between the germline ends. This CDR3 has 14 amino acids. Germline-derived CDR1 and CDR2 are SGHRS and YFSETQ. The CDR3 nucleotides are TGCGCCAGCAGCTTGGCCGGGGGACAGTGGGAGCAGTACTTC. Residues: CASSLAGGQWEQYF.

This clone is labeled as medium-sized. The rearrangement joins TRBV6-1 to TRBJ2-7; D gene ambiguous. Looked up from germline, CDR1 is MNHNS and CDR2 is SASEGT. The germline V and J ends were trimmed by 8 bases and 1 base, with 6 bases remaining between them. CDR3 length equals 11 residues. This chain's CDR3 is CASVKSYEQYF. CDR3 in DNA: TGTGCCAGCGTTAAGTCCTACGAGCAGTACTTC.

The DNA for the CDR3 is TGCGCCAGCAGCCCGTATGGGGATCACGAGCAGTACTTC. Translated: CASSPYGDHEQYF. The V and J genes are TRBV5-1 and TRBJ2-7; D not resolved. CDR3 length: 13 residues. Germline values: CDR1 SGHRS, CDR2 YFSETQ. The V end was cut by 4 bases, the J end by 5 bases, with 13 bases between. The whole variable domain, remainder taken from reference TRBV5-1 and TRBJ2-7, is KAGVTQTPRYLIKTRGQQVTLSCSPISGHRSVSWYQQTPGQGLQFLFEYFSETQRNKGNFPGRFSGRQFSNSRSEMNVSTLELGDSALYLCASSPYGDHEQYFGPGTRLTVT.

V usage is TRBV27 and J usage is TRBJ1-6; 7 bases fit TRBD1. V was clipped by 6 bases and J by 0 bases; unmatched bases: 5. This CDR3 is built from 16 residues. Germline assignment: CDR1 MNHEY and CDR2 SMNVEV (reference sequence). CDR3 bases: TGTGCCAGCAGACCCGGGACAGTCTCCTATAATTCACCCCTCCACTTT. It encodes CASRPGTVSYNSPLHF.

The genes are TRBV6-5 and TRBJ1-1; the D is unclear. The length of the CDR3 is 13 residues. Trimming left V 0 bases short and J 8 bases short, with 10 bases between. The germline CDR1 and CDR2 sequences are MNHEY and SVGAGI. CDR3 loop: CASSYSSRSEAFF. CDR3 DNA sequence: TGTGCCAGCAGTTACTCCTCCCGGTCGGAAGCTTTCTTT.

This clone is medium-sized within its sample. V is TRBV21-1 and J is TRBJ2-2. TRBV21-1 is deemed a pseudogene. The length of the CDR3 is 16 residues. This chain's CDR3 is CASSKGGDRNTGELFF. As DNA, the CDR3 is TGTGCCAGCAGCAAAGGAGGGGACCGCAACACCGGGGAGCTGTTTTTT.

The chain uses TRBV28 and TRBJ2-1; 12 bases line up with TRBD2. Per germline, CDR1 MDHEN and CDR2 SYDVKM. The CDR3 is 16 amino acids. Trimming took 5 bases from V and 10 from J; bases not matched to a gene: 12. The CDR3: CASSPGLAGSPWEQFF. CDR3 nucleotide sequence: TGTGCCAGCAGTCCCGGACTAGCGGGGTCCCCTTGGGAGCAGTTCTTC.

The gene calls are TRBV15 and TRBJ1-6; a weak D match, TRBD1 (5 bases). This CDR3 region has 17 residues. V dropped 3 bases and J dropped 5 bases, with 17 bases sitting between them. The germline gives CDR1 LNHNV, CDR2 YYDKDF (reference sequence). The CDR3 sequence is CATSSKSQGSHNSPLHF. In DNA, the CDR3 is TGTGCCACCAGCAGTAAAAGTCAGGGTAGTCATAATTCACCCCTCCACTTT.

By proportion, this clone is medium-sized. The gene calls are TRBV28 and TRBJ2-7, with D perhaps assigned TRBD1 or TRBD2 (5 bases each). V was cut by 5 bases and J by 2 bases, with 19 bases left in between. The CDR3 sequence is 16 residues long. Germline assignment: CDR1 MDHEN and CDR2 SYDVKM. The CDR3 spells CASSRSRGTGTYEQYF. CDR3 bases: TGTGCCAGCAGTCGCTCCCGGGGCACAGGAACCTACGAGCAGTACTTC. Complete variable domain (other parts from reference TRBV28 and TRBJ2-7): DVKVTQSSRYLVKRTGEKVFLECVQDMDHENMFWYRQDPGLGLRLIYFSYDVKMKEKGDIPEGYSVSREKKERFSLILESASTNQTSMYLCASSRSRGTGTYEQYFGPGTRLTVT.

The rearrangement uses TRBV19 and TRBJ2-2; D is uncertain. The V and J ends lost 1 base and 1 base respectively, with 7 bases between them. The CDR3 length is 15 residues. CDR1 is LNHDA and CDR2 is SQIVND in the germline V gene (reference sequence). The CDR3 reads CASSIVGGNTGELFF. The CDR3 nucleotides are TGTGCCAGTAGTATAGTCGGCGGGAACACCGGGGAGCTGTTTTTT. The full variable domain, rest sourced from reference TRBV19 and TRBJ2-2, is DGGITQSPKYLFRKEGQNVTLSCEQNLNHDAMYWYRQDPGQGLRLIYYSQIVNDFQKGDIAEGYSVSREKKESFPLTVTSAQKNPTAFYLCASSIVGGNTGELFFGEGSRLTVL.

The genes are TRBV9 and TRBJ2-1; weak D call: TRBD2 (6 bases). V was shortened by 3 bases and J by 8 bases, with 18 bases between the two germline ends. The germline gives CDR1 SGDLS, CDR2 YYNGEE. This CDR3 spans 15 amino acids. The CDR3 DNA reads as TGTGCCAGCAGCGCCCTACTAGCTTCCCGGTATGAGCAGTTCTTC. Protein product: CASSALLASRYEQFF.

This clone was observed once. This CDR3 reads CASSLPGQGFEQYF. The CDR3 coding sequence is TGTGCCAGCAGTTTACCGGGACAGGGTTTCGAGCAGTACTTC. The chain uses TRBV27 and TRBJ2-7; 9 bases match TRBD1. This CDR3 comprises 14 residues. The germline gives CDR1 MNHEY, CDR2 SMNVEV (reference sequence). The V segment lost 2 bases and the J segment 6 bases; nucleotides outside the gene matches: 5.